The clone carrying this T cell receptor beta chain was found a few times. No antigen is known for it. The Oncomine TCR Beta short-read assay was applied to DNA of cultured CD4+ T cells. TCRdb ran MiXCR on the PCR reads and lists one entry per CDR3 protein. The sample records about 20,000 distinct CDR3 sequences, approximately 33% being singletons. The data originate from a study of vaccination and CD4 T cells after COVID-19. For the study at large: Blood was drawn a median roughly 68 days post second dose, range 14 to 241. The cells in question were stimulated using overlapping spike peptides derived from SARS-CoV-2, HCoV-NL63, HCoV-OC43 and HCoV-229E.

The CDR3 is 14 amino acids. Trimming took 5 bases from V and 0 from J, leaving 10 bases between them. Germline V gives CDR1 SGHTA, CDR2 FQGNSA. The time point was: late sampling 161 to 241 days after vaccination in a few convalescent patients. Treatment in this sample: roughly 11-day PBMC culture with coronavirus spike peptide pools or control peptides (ViraFEST assay). This sequence originates from a human donor who had recovered from COVID-19. The sample was CD4+ T cells from blood, cultured in vitro, taken about 7 months after SARS-CoV-2 vaccination. This chain uses TRBV7-2 with TRBJ2-5; D is possibly TRBD1 (5 bases). CDR3 sequence: CASSRTSDQETQYF. CDR3 DNA sequence: TGTGCCAGCAGCCGGACATCGGACCAAGAGACCCAGTACTTC.